These 9 T cell receptor beta chains share one sample of origin, sequenced in a study of CD8+CD57+ T cells in acquired aplastic anemia. Profiling of TCR beta VDJ combinations and CDR3 sequences used genomic DNA as template. TCRdb re-called the reads through MiXCR, storing one row per CDR3 protein. The sample lists 150,000 to 200,000 distinct CDR3 sequences; approximately 44% were seen once. The sequencing input was sorted CD4+, CD8+, or CD8+CD57+ T cells (not recorded which) from PBMCs. These receptors originate from a human donor in good health.

The sample holds many counts of this clonotype. The gene calls are TRBV6-5 and TRBJ2-7; D unclear. Germline loops: CDR1 MNHEY, CDR2 SVGAGI. This CDR3 has 12 residues. The V gene lost 4 bases and the J gene lost 4 bases, with 8 bases spanning the gap. CDR3 region: CASSSRAYEQYF. The CDR3 nucleotides read TGTGCCAGCAGTTCCCGAGCTTACGAGCAGTACTTC.

J is TRBJ1-2 and V is TRBV2; 9 bases map to TRBD1. Germline V gives CDR1 SNHLY, CDR2 FYNNEI. This CDR3 comprises 15 residues. With 6 bases clipped from V and 7 bases from J, the junction kept 12 bases outside the gene matches. CDR3 in amino acids: CASRSPGTGYPGYTF. DNA of the CDR3: TGTGCCAGCAGGAGTCCCGGGACAGGGTATCCTGGCTACACCTTC.

For this clonotype: Given a much more abundant clone one base away, this may be a read error. The V call is TRBV7-2, the J call TRBJ2-5; D remains unclear. The CDR3 totals 16 residues. The germline V gene encodes CDR1 SGHTA and CDR2 FQGNSA. As DNA, the CDR3 is TGTGCCAGCAGCCCCCCCGGGCAGCACAAACAAGAGGCCCAGTACTTC. This codes for CASSPPGQHKQEAQYF.

The genes are TRBV7-2 and TRBJ1-6; 7 bases fit TRBD1. V lost 1 base to trimming and J lost 11 bases; unmatched junction nucleotides: 5. The germline V gene has CDR1 SGHTA and CDR2 FQGNSA. CDR3 length: 14 residues. The CDR3 region is CASSLDTGVPPLHF. The CDR3 nucleotides are TGTGCCAGCAGCTTAGATACAGGGGTGCCACCCCTCCACTTT.

This clonotype was counted only a few times. The rearrangement uses TRBV6-2 or TRBV6-3 and TRBJ1-1, with D possibly matching TRBD1 (6 bases). Trimming stripped 6 bases from V and 1 base from J, with 12 bases between. The CDR3 runs 14 residues. The germline gives CDR1 MNHEY, CDR2 SVGEGT. As DNA, the CDR3 is TGTGCCAGCAGACAGGACAGCCGGAACACTGAAGCTTTCTTT. Amino acids: CASRQDSRNTEAFF.

This clonotype has at least ten counts. The chain uses TRBV7-2 and TRBJ2-5; TRBD2 matches 8 bases. J lost 5 bases, V lost 8 bases, and 4 bases had no gene match. Germline loops: CDR1 SGHTA, CDR2 FQGNSA. This CDR3 is 12 amino acids long. The CDR3 sequence is CASRGGGETQYF. In DNA form, the CDR3 reads TGTGCCAGCCGGGGGGGCGGCGAGACCCAGTACTTC.

The V call is TRBV5-1, the J call TRBJ1-5; 9 nucleotides match TRBD1. CDR3 length equals 18 residues. V was clipped by 1 base and J by 5 bases; unmatched bases: 13. Per the germline V gene, CDR1 is SGHRS and CDR2 is YFSETQ. The DNA of the CDR3 is TGCGCCAGCAGCTTGCCCCCTTCTGGGACAGGGAGATATCAGCCCCAGCATTTT. This encodes CASSLPPSGTGRYQPQHF.

A single count supports this clonotype. V gene TRBV28 combines with J gene TRBJ1-2, with D unresolved. Trimming cost V 6 bases and J 4 bases, with 18 bases left between them. Germline V gives CDR1 MDHEN, CDR2 SYDVKM. CDR3 length equals 15 residues. The CDR3 nucleotides are TGTGCCAGCAGGTCTGACCCGGGTCTCATCTATGGCTACACCTTC. Its translation: CASRSDPGLIYGYTF.

Turning to this clonotype: A much larger clonotype is one base distant, so this may be a read error. The CDR3 bases are TGTGCCAGCAGCTTGAGCCGGGATCGACTGGAGACCCAGTACTTC. It codes for CASSLSRDRLETQYF. The chain recombines TRBV7-8 with TRBJ2-5; weak D call: TRBD2 (5 bases). V was pared by 3 bases and J by 5 bases, with 16 bases between. Germline V lookup: CDR1 SGHVS, CDR2 FQNEAQ. The CDR3 contains 15 residues.